This T cell receptor beta chain was captured by sequencing in a study of shared clonotypes between healthy human individuals. Whole-study findings and limits: Sharing across a few donors was seen in 4% to 6.5% of naive CD4 clonotypes.

Notes on this clone: Its antigen is unknown.

From germline, CDR1 is SGDLS and CDR2 YYNGEE. Between the trimmed V and J ends, which lost 8 bases and 4 bases, there was a span of 18 bases. The CDR3 has 15 residues. The authors ran the assay at deep level. This table comes from immunoSEQ multiplex PCR, and its TCRdb copy is limited to in-frame clones, with some not included. Here the sample spans about 2.3 million clones, 90% to 95% being singletons. This receptor was taken from a man aged 18 to 29 in good health. Some clones in this sample may be carry-over from other donors' samples. J is TRBJ2-2 and V is TRBV9; D call uncertain. The specimen was naive CD4+ T cells from PBMCs. Noted subset: CD45RA+ positively selected. The CDR3 region is CASGLQKAGTGELFF. The CDR3 nucleotides read TGTGCCAGTGGCCTCCAGAAGGCTGGCACCGGGGAGCTGTTTTTT.